These 14 T cell receptor beta chains were sequenced from one sample in a study of T cells after posttransplantation cyclophosphamide. Control samples came 1 year after myeloablative marrow transplants with methotrexate plus calcineurin inhibitor. Sequencing was performed with immunoSEQ multiplex PCR; in TCRdb, only in-frame clones are kept and a portion is missing. This table holds some 4,000 clones, roughly 75% found once. The starting material was PBMCs, obtained after allogeneic stem cell transplant with calcineurin inhibitor and methotrexate. Source of these receptors: a female patient in her fifties who received an allogeneic stem cell transplant from an unrelated donor, was CMV-positive, and had acute and chronic GVHD. Some T cells may be transferred from the graft donor.

The chain uses TRBV19 and TRBJ1-1; D is perhaps TRBD1 (5 bases). Germline assignment: CDR1 LNHDA and CDR2 SQIVND (reference sequence). The CDR3 totals 14 residues. The V end lost 7 bases, the J end lost 4 bases, and 16 bases lay between the germline ends. CDR3 coding DNA: TGTGCCAGTAATCCGGGGGGACGGGGCACTGAAGCTTTCTTT. Protein: CASNPGGRGTEAFF. Supplemented by reference TRBV19 and TRBJ1-1, the full variable domain reads DGGITQSPKYLFRKEGQNVTLSCEQNLNHDAMYWYRQDPGQGLRLIYYSQIVNDFQKGDIAEGYSVSREKKESFPLTVTSAQKNPTAFYLCASNPGGRGTEAFFGQGTRLTVV.

This clone was detected only once. The chain recombines TRBV2 with TRBJ2-2; the D is unclear. Germline CDR1 SNHLY, CDR2 FYNNEI. V was clipped by 3 bases and J by 4 bases, with 9 bases between them. There are 14 residues in the CDR3. The CDR3 spells CASSEVRATGELFF. DNA for the CDR3: TGTGCCAGCAGTGAGGTTCGAGCCACCGGGGAGCTGTTTTTT.

The genes are TRBV5-4 and TRBJ2-3, with 8 nucleotides matching TRBD1. The germline CDR1 and CDR2 sequences are SGHNT and YYREEE (reference sequence). The ends lost 9 bases at V and 2 bases at J; junction bases unmatched: 5. CDR3 length equals 13 residues. CDR3 sequence reads: CATSDRATDTQYF. In DNA form, the CDR3 reads TGTGCCACTTCGGACAGGGCCACAGATACGCAGTATTTT.

The genes are TRBV4-2 and TRBJ1-5, with TRBD1 identical over 9 bases. The length of the CDR3 is 16 residues. The junction had 6 bases not matched to a gene; V was cut back by 0 bases and J by 6 bases. In germline, CDR1 is LGHNA, CDR2 YNFKEQ. CDR3 sequence (DNA): TGTGCCAGCAGCCAAGATTTCACAGGGGGCGTTCAGCCCCAGCATTTT. Protein: CASSQDFTGGVQPQHF.

V gene TRBV4-1 combines with J gene TRBJ2-7; 10 bases are a match to TRBD2. CDR3 size: 16 residues. Losses at the gene ends were 4 bases for V and 2 bases for J; bases not matched to a gene: 8. Germline values: CDR1 MGHRA, CDR2 YSYEKL. For the CDR3, the DNA is TGCGCCAGCAGCCCTCTGAGACTAGCGGGTCCCTACGAGCAGTACTTC. Its protein product is CASSPLRLAGPYEQYF.

Written as DNA, the CDR3 is TGTGCCAGCAGCCACCGGGACAGGGGGCAGAAGACCCAGTACTTC. Protein product: CASSHRDRGQKTQYF. The gene calls are TRBV2 and TRBJ2-5; 12 bases match TRBD1. The CDR3 is 15 amino acids. With V trimmed by 6 bases and J by 6 bases, 8 bases remained unmatched. CDR1 SNHLY and CDR2 FYNNEI come from the germline V gene.

This clone occurred once. This chain connects TRBV28 to TRBJ2-7; a weak D match, TRBD1 (5 bases). The V and J ends lost 4 bases and 6 bases respectively, with 19 bases between them. Germline V gene data show CDR1 as MDHEN and CDR2 as SYDVKM. The CDR3 covers 15 residues. CDR3 nucleotides: TGTGCCAGCAGTTCGGCGACAGCTATTAGTTTCGAGCAGTACTTC. It yields the protein CASSSATAISFEQYF.

The table lists this clone with a count of one. This chain connects TRBV7-9 to TRBJ1-2; TRBD1 matches 8 bases. The J segment lost 7 bases and the V segment lost 5 bases, leaving 9 bases of the junction unmatched. CDR1 and CDR2 (germline): SEHNR, FQNEAQ (reference sequence). CDR3 length: 14 residues. The CDR3 DNA sequence: TGTGCCAGCAGCCACTCGGACAGGGCCCCTGGCTACACCTTC. It yields the protein CASSHSDRAPGYTF. The full variable domain, rest sourced from reference TRBV7-9 and TRBJ1-2, is DTGVSQNPRHKITKRGQNVTFRCDPISEHNRLYWYRQTLGQGPEFLTYFQNEAQLEKSRLLSDRFSAERPKGSFSTLEIQRTEQGDSAMYLCASSHSDRAPGYTFGSGTRLTVV.

This clone was counted a few times. The DNA of the CDR3 is TGTGCCAGCAGCGCGGGACTAGTAAGCACAGATACGCAGTATTTT. This gives the protein CASSAGLVSTDTQYF. This rearrangement joins TRBV9 to TRBJ2-3, with TRBD2 identical over 8 bases. J lost 0 bases, V lost 3 bases, and 3 bases had no gene match. Germline V gene data show CDR1 as SGDLS and CDR2 as YYNGEE. The CDR3 consists of 15 residues. Based on the CDR3 plus reference TRBV9 and TRBJ2-3, the full variable domain is DSGVTQTPKHLITATGQRVTLRCSPRSGDLSVYWYQQSLDQGLQFLIQYYNGEERAKGNILERFSAQQFPDLHSELNLSSLELGDSALYFCASSAGLVSTDTQYFGPGTRLTVL.

This chain joins TRBV27 and TRBJ2-2, with 7 bases fitting TRBD2. Looked up from germline, CDR1 is MNHEY and CDR2 is SMNVEV (reference sequence). The V gene end was trimmed by 5 bases and the J gene end by 5 bases; junction bases not matched to a gene: 5. The CDR3 is 14 amino acids. The CDR3 DNA sequence: TGTGCCAGCAGTACAACTAGCGTTACCGGGGAGCTGTTTTTT. As protein: CASSTTSVTGELFF.

The V call is TRBV2, the J call TRBJ2-1, with TRBD2 matching 9 bases. Germline CDR1 is SNHLY and CDR2 is FYNNEI. The CDR3 runs to 16 residues. V lost 3 bases to trimming and J lost 5 bases; unmatched junction nucleotides: 8. DNA of the CDR3: TGTGCCAGCAGTGAGGGGTTAGCGGGAGTCAACAATGAGCAGTTCTTC. It translates to CASSEGLAGVNNEQFF.

This chain connects TRBV27 to TRBJ1-5, with D perhaps matching TRBD1 (5 bases). Trimming removed 5 bases at V and 0 bases at J, with 11 bases between. The CDR3 is 15 amino acids. Germline CDR1 is MNHEY and CDR2 is SMNVEV (reference sequence). CDR3 DNA: TGTGCCAGCAGTCTCATCCAGGGTAGCAATCAGCCCCAGCATTTT. Amino acid sequence: CASSLIQGSNQPQHF.

The chain combines TRBV11-2 with TRBJ1-2; D ambiguous. The V end was cut by 1 base, the J end by 3 bases, with 18 bases between. Germline V CDR1 and CDR2: SGHAT, FQNNGV. The CDR3 loop spans 17 amino acids. CDR3 nucleotide sequence: TGTGCCAGCAGCTTAGTGTGGTCAGGCCAGGATCACTATGGCTACACCTTC. As protein: CASSLVWSGQDHYGYTF.

This sequence joins TRBV27 and TRBJ2-1, with 15 nucleotides matching TRBD2. The germline gives CDR1 MNHEY, CDR2 SMNVEV (reference sequence). The CDR3 has 17 residues. V lost 5 bases, J lost 5 bases, and 7 bases stayed unmatched. CDR3 bases: TGTGCCAGCAGTCCCGAGGGACTAGCGGGAGGAGACAATGAGCAGTTCTTC. Translation: CASSPEGLAGGDNEQFF.